These T cell receptor beta chains were read from a single sample in a study of sequential checkpoint blockade in melanoma. Only in-frame clones appear in the TCRdb table, and some are missing; sequencing was by immunoSEQ multiplex PCR. The data hold tens of thousands of clones, with 32% observed a single time. The material was tumor tissue (inferred from file names), obtained from a patient given nivolumab and ipilimumab in sequence. The receptors were sampled from a human donor with melanoma. CDR3s include the opening cysteine and the closing phenylalanine or tryptophan. The D gene is left open where the match is weak. Clone size is stated in some rows and not others, as once, few, many or a class when expanded.

d_gene	v_gene	abundance	j_gene	CDR3nt	CDR3aa
NA	TRBV14	NA	TRBJ1-2	TGTGCCAGCAGCCAAACGGCGGGCCTCAAAATGTATGGCTACACCTTC	CASSQTAGLKMYGYTF
TRBD2	TRBV7-6	NA	TRBJ2-3	TGTGCCAGCAGCTTCGGACTAGCGGAGTTAACAGATACGCAGTATTTT	CASSFGLAELTDTQYF
TRBD1	TRBV6-8	few	TRBJ1-4	TGTGCCAGCAGTAAAAGGACAGGGGGGACAACTAATGAAAAACTGTTTTTT	CASSKRTGGTTNEKLFF
TRBD1	TRBV7-1	many	TRBJ1-2	TGTGCCAGCAGCTTAGGGACAGGGGACGGCTACACCTTC	CASSLGTGDGYTF
NA	TRBV29-1	NA	TRBJ2-6	TGCAGCGTTTTCCTCGGGCAGGGGGGGTGGACTGGGGCCAACGTCCTGACTTTC	CSVFLGQGGWTGANVLTF
TRBD2	TRBV2	NA	TRBJ2-3	TGTGCCAGCAGCAACGGACTAGCGGGGGGGGATACGCAGTATTTT	CASSNGLAGGDTQYF
NA	TRBV6-8	few	TRBJ2-2	TGTGCCAGCAGTTACTTCTTTGGGCAGGACAACACCGGGGAGCTGTTTTTT	CASSYFFGQDNTGELFF
TRBD2	TRBV4-1	NA	TRBJ2-3	TGCGCCAGCAGCCAAGTTGGCCTAGCGGGACCAGATACGCAGTATTTT	CASSQVGLAGPDTQYF
NA	TRBV19	NA	TRBJ2-1	TGTGCCAGTAGTATTCGGGGCAATGAGCAGTTCTTC	CASSIRGNEQFF
TRBD1	TRBV9	NA	TRBJ2-3	TGTGCCAGCAGCGACGGACAGGGCACAGATACGCAGTATTTT	CASSDGQGTDTQYF
NA	TRBV25-1	NA	TRBJ1-1	TGTGCCAGCAGTCTTGGGACGGACTATGAAGCTTTCTTT	CASSLGTDYEAFF
TRBD2	TRBV14	NA	TRBJ2-5	TGTGCCAGCAGCCAAGATATTTCTATGACTAGCGGGGAGGAAGAGACCCAGTACTTC	CASSQDISMTSGEEETQYF
NA	TRBV30	NA	TRBJ2-5	TGTGCCTGGAGCCGAGGGGACACCATACGAGGGACCCAGTACTTC	CAWSRGDTIRGTQYF
NA	TRBV18	NA	TRBJ2-7	TGTGCCAGCTCCCCTCGGACGGACTCCTACGAGCAGTACTTC	CASSPRTDSYEQYF
NA	TRBV11-3	many	TRBJ1-2	TGTGCCAGCAGCTTAAGTCTCGGGGACTATGGCTACACCTTC	CASSLSLGDYGYTF
NA	TRBV11-3	many	TRBJ1-1	TGTGCCAGCACTCGGACAAGTCTTCCGGCTGAAGCTTTCTTT	CASTRTSLPAEAFF
NA	TRBV5-1	NA	TRBJ2-7	TGCGCCAGCAGCCAGACCGGGGGCGCGTCCTACGAGCAGTACTTC	CASSQTGGASYEQYF
TRBD1	TRBV5-1	NA	TRBJ2-7	TGCGCCAGCAGCAAGGAAGGGACAGGGGCCTACGAGCAGTACTTC	CASSKEGTGAYEQYF
NA	TRBV23-1	few	TRBJ1-2	TGCGCCAGCGTTCCCGGGACAACCTATGGCTACACCTTC	CASVPGTTYGYTF
NA	TRBV6-8	NA	TRBJ2-7	TGTGCCAGCAGTTACTCGAGTAACGGACTGGCCTACGAGCAGTACTTC	CASSYSSNGLAYEQYF
TRBD2	TRBV14	NA	TRBJ2-5	TGTGCCAGCAGCCAAGGCGGGGGGACCCAGTACTTC	CASSQGGGTQYF
NA	TRBV6-8	NA	TRBJ1-5	TGTGCCAGCAGTTACTCGAGCAGGGGTAGCAATCAGCCCCAGCATTTT	CASSYSSRGSNQPQHF
TRBD1	TRBV7-6	few	TRBJ2-7	TGTGCCAGCAGCTTAGCCACAGGGGAATTCTACGAGCAGTACTTC	CASSLATGEFYEQYF
NA	TRBV28	few	TRBJ2-3	TGTGCCAGCAGTCGGCTCCGGTTAACCAACACAGATACGCAGTATTTT	CASSRLRLTNTDTQYF
TRBD1	TRBV11-3	few	TRBJ1-1	TGTGCCAGCAGCCTGGGACAGGGTCTCAACACTGAAGCTTTCTTT	CASSLGQGLNTEAFF
NA	TRBV19	NA	TRBJ1-1	TGTGCCAGTAGCGGGCCTCTCGAGGATTTCTTT	CASSGPLEDFF
NA	TRBV28	NA	TRBJ1-5	TGTGCCACAACTTTATCCATAACTCAGGGGTATGGCAATCAGCCCCAGCATTTT	CATTLSITQGYGNQPQHF
TRBD2	TRBV6-8	NA	TRBJ2-7	TGTGCCAGCAGTTACTCTTTTCGGGGGGGAAACGAGCAGTACTTC	CASSYSFRGGNEQYF
NA	TRBV29-1	NA	TRBJ1-1	TGCAGCGCCTCCCGAGGGCTGGCGGGCTCTGAAGCTTTCTTT	CSASRGLAGSEAFF
NA	TRBV19	NA	TRBJ2-4	TGTGCCAGTAGTATGACCGGAGCCAAAAACATTCAGTACTTC	CASSMTGAKNIQYF
TRBD1	TRBV30	NA	TRBJ1-5	TGTGCCTGGAGTCGACAGGGAAAATATGACAATCAGCCCCAGCATTTT	CAWSRQGKYDNQPQHF
NA	TRBV6-7	few	TRBJ1-1	TGTGCCATCGTTCTGGGCACTGAAGCTTTCTTT	CAIVLGTEAFF
TRBD1	TRBV19	NA	TRBJ1-2	TGTGCCAGTAGTCTGGGACCGGGACAGCATGGCTACACCTTC	CASSLGPGQHGYTF
NA	TRBV6-8	few	TRBJ1-1	TGTGCCAGCAGTTACTCCAAGAACACTGAAGCTTTCTTT	CASSYSKNTEAFF
TRBD1	TRBV15	few	TRBJ1-1	TGTGCCACCAGCAGGGAACAGGGGGCAAGCACTGAAGCTTTCTTT	CATSREQGASTEAFF
NA	TRBV7-5	few	TRBJ1-5	TGTGCCAGCAGCTTGGGTGCAGGGCGATTGGACAATCAGCCCCAGCATTTT	CASSLGAGRLDNQPQHF
NA	TRBV28	NA	TRBJ2-2	TGTGCCAGCAGTGCACCAGGGAGTAACGGGGAGCTGTTTTTT	CASSAPGSNGELFF
TRBD1	TRBV5-1	NA	TRBJ2-2	TGCGCCAGCAGCTTGGATGCTACACAGGGGGTGTATATCGGGGAGCTGTTTTTT	CASSLDATQGVYIGELFF
TRBD1	TRBV6-7	few	TRBJ1-6	TGTGCCAGCAGTGAAGAGACAGGGTCACCCCTCCACTTT	CASSEETGSPLHF
NA	TRBV30	few	TRBJ2-7	TGTGCCTGGAGCAAGGGGGGCCCCTACGAGCAGTACTTC	CAWSKGGPYEQYF
NA	TRBV18	NA	TRBJ1-1	TGTGCCAGCTCACCAACAGAAGTGGGGACTGAAGCTTTCTTT	CASSPTEVGTEAFF
TRBD1	TRBV14	once	TRBJ2-2	TGTGCCAGCAGCCGGGACAGGGGGGGCACCGGGGAGCTGTTTTTT	CASSRDRGGTGELFF
TRBD2	TRBV19	once	TRBJ2-1	TGTGCCAGTGCCTCCCCGGGACTAGCGCGTAATGAGCAGTTCTTC	CASASPGLARNEQFF
NA	TRBV30	few	TRBJ2-5	TGTGCCTGGAGCGACCGGATCCCGACCCAGTACTTC	CAWSDRIPTQYF
TRBD1	TRBV19	NA	TRBJ1-5	TGTGCCAGTAGTGCGGACAGGGGATCGTATAGCAATCAGCCCCAGCATTTT	CASSADRGSYSNQPQHF
NA	TRBV19	NA	TRBJ2-7	TGTGCCAGTAGTCGAAATGTCGGGGGACAGTCCTACGAGCAGTACTTC	CASSRNVGGQSYEQYF
TRBD1	TRBV11-3	many	TRBJ1-4	TGTGCCAGCAGCTTGGCCGCAGGGGGAAAGGAAAAACTGTTTTTT	CASSLAAGGKEKLFF
TRBD2	TRBV7-4	NA	TRBJ2-2	TGTGCCAGCAGCGAAGCGGGGGACGGGGAGCTGTTTTTT	CASSEAGDGELFF
NA	TRBV6-8	few	TRBJ1-2	TGTGCCAGCACCCTTGAGGGCCGATATGGCTACACCTTC	CASTLEGRYGYTF
NA	TRBV4-1	few	TRBJ1-1	TGCGCCAGCAGCCCCATAGGTTTGGGGGTTCTGAACACTGAAGCTTTCTTT	CASSPIGLGVLNTEAFF
NA	TRBV5-1	NA	TRBJ1-4	TGCGCCAGCAGCTTGGGGTCAGGGACTAATGAAAAACTGTTTTTT	CASSLGSGTNEKLFF
TRBD2	TRBV29-1	NA	TRBJ2-2	TGCAGCGTTGGACGTGCGGGGGATTATACCGGGGAGCTGTTTTTT	CSVGRAGDYTGELFF
NA	TRBV11-3	NA	TRBJ2-3	TGTGCCAGCAGCTTAGGAGGGACTAGCACAGATACGCAGTATTTT	CASSLGGTSTDTQYF
TRBD1	TRBV11-3	few	TRBJ2-5	TGTGCCAGCAGCTTGACAGGGGCTACACAAGAGACCCAGTACTTC	CASSLTGATQETQYF
NA	TRBV30	once	TRBJ1-2	TGTGCCTGGAGTGTTAAGGTTGGCTACACCTTC	CAWSVKVGYTF
NA	TRBV6-8	few	TRBJ2-7	TGTGCCAGCAGTTACTCTGGGATAACCTACGAGCAGTACTTC	CASSYSGITYEQYF
NA	TRBV6-8	NA	TRBJ1-4	TGTGCCATCAGCCAGTCGACAGCAACTAATGAAAAACTGTTTTTT	CAISQSTATNEKLFF
NA	TRBV6-8	NA	TRBJ1-1	TGTGCCAGCAGTTACGTCCAGGGGAAAGCTTTCTTT	CASSYVQGKAFF